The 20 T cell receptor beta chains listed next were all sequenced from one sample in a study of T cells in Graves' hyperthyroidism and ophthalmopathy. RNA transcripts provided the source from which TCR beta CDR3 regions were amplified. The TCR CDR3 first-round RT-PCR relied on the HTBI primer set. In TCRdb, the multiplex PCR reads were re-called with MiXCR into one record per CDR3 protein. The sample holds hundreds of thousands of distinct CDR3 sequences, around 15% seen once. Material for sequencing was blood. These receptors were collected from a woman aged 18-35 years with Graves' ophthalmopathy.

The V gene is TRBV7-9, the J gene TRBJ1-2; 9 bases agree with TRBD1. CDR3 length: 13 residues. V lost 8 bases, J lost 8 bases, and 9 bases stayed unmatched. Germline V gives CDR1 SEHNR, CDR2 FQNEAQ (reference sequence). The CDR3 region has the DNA TGTGCCAGCGCGCTGTGGACAGGGGCCGGCTACACCTTC. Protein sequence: CASALWTGAGYTF. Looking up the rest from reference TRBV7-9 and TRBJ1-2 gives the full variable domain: DTGVSQNPRHKITKRGQNVTFRCDPISEHNRLYWYRQTLGQGPEFLTYFQNEAQLEKSRLLSDRFSAERPKGSFSTLEIQRTEQGDSAMYLCASALWTGAGYTFGSGTRLTVV.

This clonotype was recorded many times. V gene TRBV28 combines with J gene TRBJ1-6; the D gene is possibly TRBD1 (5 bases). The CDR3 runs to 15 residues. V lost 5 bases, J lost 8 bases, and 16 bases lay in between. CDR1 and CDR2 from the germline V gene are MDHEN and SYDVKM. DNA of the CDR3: TGTGCCAGCAGTGACTCCGGGACCAGGGATTCACCCCTCCACTTT. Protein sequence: CASSDSGTRDSPLHF.

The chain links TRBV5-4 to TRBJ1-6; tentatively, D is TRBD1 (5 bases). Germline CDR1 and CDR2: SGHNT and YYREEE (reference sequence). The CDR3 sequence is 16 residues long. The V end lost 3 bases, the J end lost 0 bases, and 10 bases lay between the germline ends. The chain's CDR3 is CASSWGSSSYNSPLHF. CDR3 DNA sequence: TGTGCCAGCAGCTGGGGGAGCAGCTCCTATAATTCACCCCTCCACTTT.

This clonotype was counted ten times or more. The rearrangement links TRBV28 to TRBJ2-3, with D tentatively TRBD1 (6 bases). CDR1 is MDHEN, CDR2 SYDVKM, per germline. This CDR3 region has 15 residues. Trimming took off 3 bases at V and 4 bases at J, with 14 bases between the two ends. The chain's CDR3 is CASSLRGFEADTQYF. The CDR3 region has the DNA TGTGCCAGCAGTTTGAGGGGGTTCGAGGCAGATACGCAGTATTTT.

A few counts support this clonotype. CDR3 in amino acids: CASSTGPSNNSPLHF. The CDR3 DNA reads as TGTGCCAGCAGCACGGGACCCTCGAATAATTCACCCCTCCACTTT. V usage is TRBV7-2 and J usage is TRBJ1-6; tentatively, D is TRBD1 (5 bases). The CDR3 is made up of 15 amino acids. V was trimmed by 5 bases and J by 5 bases, leaving 13 bases between them. Germline V lookup: CDR1 SGHTA, CDR2 FQGNSA.

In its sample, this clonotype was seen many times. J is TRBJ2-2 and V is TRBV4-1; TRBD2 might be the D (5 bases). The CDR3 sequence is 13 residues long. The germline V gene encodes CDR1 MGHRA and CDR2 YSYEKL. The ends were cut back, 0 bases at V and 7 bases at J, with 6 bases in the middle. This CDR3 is CASSQERDGELFF. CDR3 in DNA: TGCGCCAGCAGCCAAGAGAGGGACGGGGAGCTGTTTTTT.

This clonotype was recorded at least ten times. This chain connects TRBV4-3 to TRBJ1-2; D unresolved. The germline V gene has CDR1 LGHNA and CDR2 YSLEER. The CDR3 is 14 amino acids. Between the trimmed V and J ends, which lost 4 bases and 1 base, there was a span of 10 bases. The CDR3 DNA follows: TGCGCCAGCAGCCCTGCAGGATATAACTATGGCTACACCTTC. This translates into CASSPAGYNYGYTF.

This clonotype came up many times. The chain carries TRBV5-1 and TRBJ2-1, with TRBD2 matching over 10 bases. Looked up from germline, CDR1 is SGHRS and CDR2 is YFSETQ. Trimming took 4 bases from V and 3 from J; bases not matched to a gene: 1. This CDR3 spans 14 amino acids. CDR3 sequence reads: CASSVAGGYNEQFF. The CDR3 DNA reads TGCGCCAGCAGCGTAGCGGGGGGCTACAATGAGCAGTTCTTC.

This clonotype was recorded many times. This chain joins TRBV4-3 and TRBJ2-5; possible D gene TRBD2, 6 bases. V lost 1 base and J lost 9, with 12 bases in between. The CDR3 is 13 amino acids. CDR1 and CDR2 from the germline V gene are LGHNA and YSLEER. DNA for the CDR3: TGCGCCAGCAGCCAAGGGAGGTGGGAGGCCCAGTACTTC. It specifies CASSQGRWEAQYF.

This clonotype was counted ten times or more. The CDR3 nucleotides read TGCGCCAGCAGCCATACTAGCGGGAGGGTCGATGAGCAGTTCTTC. As protein: CASSHTSGRVDEQFF. V and J are TRBV5-1 and TRBJ2-1, with TRBD2 matching 13 bases. The CDR3 has 15 amino acids. Trimming removed 4 bases from V and 8 bases from J; junction bases left unmatched: 6. Germline V gene lookup returns CDR1 SGHRS and CDR2 YFSETQ.

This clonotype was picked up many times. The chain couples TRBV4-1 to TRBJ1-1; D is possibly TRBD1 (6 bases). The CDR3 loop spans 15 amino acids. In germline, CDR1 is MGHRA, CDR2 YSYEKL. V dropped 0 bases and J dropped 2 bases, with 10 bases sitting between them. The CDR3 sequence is CASSQERTANTEAFF. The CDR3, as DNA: TGCGCCAGCAGCCAAGAGCGGACAGCTAACACTGAAGCTTTCTTT.

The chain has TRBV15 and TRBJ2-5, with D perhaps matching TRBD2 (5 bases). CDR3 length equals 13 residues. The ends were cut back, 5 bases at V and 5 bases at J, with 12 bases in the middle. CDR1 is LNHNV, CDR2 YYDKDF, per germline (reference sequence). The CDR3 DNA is TGTGCCACCAGCTTCCGGGGTGAGGAGACCCAGTACTTC. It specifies CATSFRGEETQYF.

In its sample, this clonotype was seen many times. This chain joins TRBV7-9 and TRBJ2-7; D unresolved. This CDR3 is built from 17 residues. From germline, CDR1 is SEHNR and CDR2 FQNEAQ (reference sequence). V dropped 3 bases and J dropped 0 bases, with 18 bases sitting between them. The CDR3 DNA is TGTGCCAGCAGCTTTAATCCAAAACAGCCTAGCTCCTACGAGCAGTACTTC. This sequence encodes CASSFNPKQPSSYEQYF.

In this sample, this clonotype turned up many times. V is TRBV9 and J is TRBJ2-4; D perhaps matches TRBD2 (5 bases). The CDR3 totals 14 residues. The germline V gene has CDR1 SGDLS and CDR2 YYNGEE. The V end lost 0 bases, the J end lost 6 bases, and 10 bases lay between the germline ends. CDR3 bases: TGTGCCAGCAGCGTAGACAGCGGTTCAAACATTCAGTACTTC. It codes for CASSVDSGSNIQYF.

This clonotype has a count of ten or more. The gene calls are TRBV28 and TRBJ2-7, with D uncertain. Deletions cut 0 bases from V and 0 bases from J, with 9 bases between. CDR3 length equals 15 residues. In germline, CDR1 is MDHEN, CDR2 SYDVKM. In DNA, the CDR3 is TGTGCCAGCAGTTTATGGCGTTTTGGCTCCTACGAGCAGTACTTC. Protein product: CASSLWRFGSYEQYF.

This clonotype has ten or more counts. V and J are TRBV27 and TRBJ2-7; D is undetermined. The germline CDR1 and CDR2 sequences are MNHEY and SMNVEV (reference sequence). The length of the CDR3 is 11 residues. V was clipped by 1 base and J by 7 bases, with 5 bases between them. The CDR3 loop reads CASSLYREQYF. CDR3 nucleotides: TGTGCCAGCAGTTTATACCGGGAGCAGTACTTC.

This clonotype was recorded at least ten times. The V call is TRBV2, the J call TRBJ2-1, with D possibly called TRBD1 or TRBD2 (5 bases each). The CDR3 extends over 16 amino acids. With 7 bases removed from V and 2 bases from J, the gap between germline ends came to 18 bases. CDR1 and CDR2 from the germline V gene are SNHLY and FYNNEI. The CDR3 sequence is CASKFPGARAYNEQFF. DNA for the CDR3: TGTGCCAGCAAGTTCCCCGGGGCGAGAGCCTACAATGAGCAGTTCTTC. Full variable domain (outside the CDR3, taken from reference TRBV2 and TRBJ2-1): EPEVTQTPSHQVTQMGQEVILRCVPISNHLYFYWYRQILGQKVEFLVSFYNNEISEKSEIFDDQFSVERPDGSNFTLKIRSTKLEDSAMYFCASKFPGARAYNEQFFGPGTRLTVL.

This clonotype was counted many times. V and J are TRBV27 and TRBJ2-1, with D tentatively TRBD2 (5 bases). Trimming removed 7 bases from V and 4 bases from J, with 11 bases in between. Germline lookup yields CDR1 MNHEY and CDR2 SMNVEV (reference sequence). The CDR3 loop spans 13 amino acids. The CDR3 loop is CASTGSGYNEQFF. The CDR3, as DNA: TGTGCCAGCACAGGCTCGGGGTACAATGAGCAGTTCTTC.

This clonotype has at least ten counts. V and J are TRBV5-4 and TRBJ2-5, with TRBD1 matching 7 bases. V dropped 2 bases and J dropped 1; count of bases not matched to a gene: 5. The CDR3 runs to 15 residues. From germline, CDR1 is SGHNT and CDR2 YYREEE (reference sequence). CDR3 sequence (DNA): TGTGCCAGCAGCTTCGAGACAGGGATCCAAGAGACCCAGTACTTC. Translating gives CASSFETGIQETQYF.

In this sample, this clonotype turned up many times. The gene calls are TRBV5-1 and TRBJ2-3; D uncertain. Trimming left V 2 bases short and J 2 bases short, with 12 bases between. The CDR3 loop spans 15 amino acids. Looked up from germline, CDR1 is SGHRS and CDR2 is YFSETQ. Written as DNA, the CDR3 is TGCGCCAGCAGCTTAGGCACAACACCCACAGATACGCAGTATTTT. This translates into CASSLGTTPTDTQYF. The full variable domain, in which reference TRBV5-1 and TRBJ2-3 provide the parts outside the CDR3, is KAGVTQTPRYLIKTRGQQVTLSCSPISGHRSVSWYQQTPGQGLQFLFEYFSETQRNKGNFPGRFSGRQFSNSRSEMNVSTLELGDSALYLCASSLGTTPTDTQYFGPGTRLTVL.